The 15 T cell receptor beta chains below all came from one sample that was sequenced in a study of blood T cell repertoires in COVID-19. The data were produced by immunoSEQ multiplex PCR, yet TCRdb's version contains in-frame clones alone and is incomplete. Of nearly 350,000 clones listed, about four fifths are singletons. The sample taken for sequencing was peripheral blood. The origin of the receptors is a man aged 25-40 years with active or convalescent COVID-19.

The chain joins TRBV3-1 (or the pseudogene TRBV3-2) to TRBJ1-1; D possibly corresponds to TRBD1 (5 bases). The length of the CDR3 is 13 residues. Per germline, CDR1 LGHDT and CDR2 YNNKEL (reference sequence). Trimming cost V 10 bases and J 2 bases, with 14 bases left between them. CDR3 DNA sequence: TGTGCCACCGGATGGGGCAGCAACACTGAAGCTTTCTTT. Its protein product is CATGWGSNTEAFF.

This chain uses TRBV7-2 with TRBJ2-7, with 12 nucleotides matching TRBD1. The CDR3 totals 14 residues. V dropped 5 bases and J dropped 7; count of bases not matched to a gene: 6. Germline V lookup: CDR1 SGHTA, CDR2 FQGNSA. CDR3 region: CASSGDRGLGEQYF. The CDR3 coding sequence is TGTGCCAGCAGCGGGGACAGGGGGCTGGGAGAGCAGTACTTC.

V and J are TRBV4-2 and TRBJ2-7; 9 nucleotides match TRBD1. Germline loops: CDR1 LGHNA, CDR2 YNFKEQ. CDR3 size: 16 residues. The V segment lost 0 bases and the J segment 5 bases; nucleotides outside the gene matches: 8. CDR3 region: CASSQDPGQGRHEQYF. Here the CDR3 DNA reads TGTGCCAGCAGCCAAGATCCAGGACAGGGGCGACACGAGCAGTACTTC.

The rearrangement uses TRBV5-1 and TRBJ2-5; maybe TRBD2 (5 bases). The germline gives CDR1 SGHRS, CDR2 YFSETQ. This CDR3 region has 15 residues. Trimming removed 0 bases at V and 0 bases at J, with 9 bases between. The CDR3 is CASSLGTGYQETQYF. The CDR3 coding sequence is TGCGCCAGCAGCTTGGGGACGGGGTACCAAGAGACCCAGTACTTC.

This sequence joins TRBV19 and TRBJ1-1; the D is unclear. This CDR3 region has 13 residues. Germline CDR1 reads LNHDA; CDR2 reads SQIVND (reference sequence). Trimming removed 4 bases from V and 0 bases from J, with 6 bases in between. CDR3 residues: CASSNQMNTEAFF. CDR3 DNA: TGTGCCAGTAGTAATCAGATGAACACTGAAGCTTTCTTT.

This clone was seen just once. The V and J genes are TRBV3-1 (or the pseudogene TRBV3-2) and TRBJ1-6; D not resolved. With 2 bases removed from V and 11 bases from J, the gap between germline ends came to 10 bases. CDR3 length: 13 amino acids. Germline V gene sequence: CDR1 LGHDT, CDR2 YNNKEL (reference sequence). CDR3 bases: TGTGCCAGCAGCCAAACGGGGATGGCACCCCTCCACTTT. Amino acid sequence: CASSQTGMAPLHF.

V usage is TRBV12-3 or TRBV12-4 and J usage is TRBJ1-2; weak D call: TRBD1 (6 bases). V was clipped by 3 bases and J by 4 bases, with 9 bases between them. This CDR3 contains 13 residues. CDR3 amino acids: CASSLGGPYGYTF. The CDR3, as DNA: TGTGCCAGCAGTTTGGGGGGGCCCTATGGCTACACCTTC.

This chain joins TRBV7-2 and TRBJ1-1; 8 bases line up with TRBD1. Per germline, CDR1 SGHTA and CDR2 FQGNSA. The CDR3 contains 13 residues. With 5 bases clipped from V and 4 bases from J, the junction kept 3 bases outside the gene matches. The CDR3: CASSGTGGTEAFF. CDR3 nucleotides: TGTGCCAGCAGCGGTACAGGGGGCACTGAAGCTTTCTTT.

The chain combines TRBV25-1 with TRBJ1-3; 8 nucleotides line up with TRBD1. The CDR3 has 16 residues. Germline values: CDR1 MGHDK, CDR2 SYGVNS. The trim removed 3 bases at V and 2 bases at J, leaving 6 bases unmatched. DNA of the CDR3: TGTGCCAGCAGTGACCTCCCGACAGGGGCTGGAAACACCATATATTTT. Its protein is CASSDLPTGAGNTIYF. Full variable domain (outside the CDR3, taken from reference TRBV25-1 and TRBJ1-3): EADIYQTPRYLVIGTGKKITLECSQTMGHDKMYWYQQDPGMELHLIHYSYGVNSTEKGDLSSESTVSRIRTEHFPLTLESARPSHTSQYLCASSDLPTGAGNTIYFGEGSWLTVV.

The genes are TRBV14 and TRBJ1-4, with D possibly being TRBD1 (5 bases). This CDR3 spans 15 amino acids. V was shortened by 4 bases and J by 7 bases, with 16 bases between the two germline ends. CDR1 SGHDN and CDR2 FVKESK come from the germline V gene. Here the CDR3 reads CASSPVARVGEKLFF. In DNA form, the CDR3 reads TGTGCCAGCAGCCCGGTTGCCAGGGTCGGTGAAAAACTGTTTTTT.

V usage is TRBV4-3 and J usage is TRBJ1-6; no reliable D call. Germline V gene lookup returns CDR1 LGHNA and CDR2 YSLEER. CDR3 length equals 15 residues. V lost 1 base and J lost 7, with 11 bases in between. Here the CDR3 reads CASSQVDSPNSPLHF. CDR3 sequence (DNA): TGCGCCAGCAGCCAAGTCGACTCTCCAAATTCACCCCTCCACTTT.

This clone is a singleton in its sample. The chain recombines TRBV9 with TRBJ2-3; TRBD1 matches at 10 bases. This CDR3 has 15 amino acids. The germline V gene encodes CDR1 SGDLS and CDR2 YYNGEE. Germline trimming cut 2 bases from V and 3 bases from J; bases unmatched to any gene: 3. CDR3 DNA: TGTGCCAGCAGCGTGGGACAGGGGTGGACAGATACGCAGTATTTT. Its translation is CASSVGQGWTDTQYF.

This clone was seen more than once but under ten times. V and J are TRBV7-9 and TRBJ2-7; the D gene is possibly TRBD1 (6 bases). Trimming stripped 4 bases from V and 2 bases from J, with 12 bases between. The CDR3 extends over 14 amino acids. CDR1 and CDR2 from the germline V gene are SEHNR and FQNEAQ (reference sequence). CDR3 in DNA: TGTGCCAGCAGCTCGGACAGCCTCACCTACGAGCAGTACTTC. Protein product: CASSSDSLTYEQYF.

V gene TRBV6-5 combines with J gene TRBJ1-6, with D possibly being TRBD1 (6 bases). The V and J ends lost 6 bases and 8 bases respectively, with 17 bases between them. The CDR3 sequence is 15 residues long. Germline V gene sequence: CDR1 MNHEY, CDR2 SVGAGI. CDR3 coding DNA: TGTGCCAGCAGCCCCACCCCAGGGGTGGATTCACCCCTCCACTTT. The encoded protein is CASSPTPGVDSPLHF.

CDR3 amino acids: CASSPRQGANTGELFF. CDR3 coding DNA: TGTGCCAGCAGTCCTCGACAGGGCGCGAACACCGGGGAGCTGTTTTTT. The chain joins TRBV7-8 to TRBJ2-2; TRBD1 agrees at 7 bases. Losses at the gene ends were 6 bases for V and 0 bases for J; bases not matched to a gene: 7. The CDR3 spans 16 residues. CDR1 is SGHVS and CDR2 is FQNEAQ in the germline V gene.